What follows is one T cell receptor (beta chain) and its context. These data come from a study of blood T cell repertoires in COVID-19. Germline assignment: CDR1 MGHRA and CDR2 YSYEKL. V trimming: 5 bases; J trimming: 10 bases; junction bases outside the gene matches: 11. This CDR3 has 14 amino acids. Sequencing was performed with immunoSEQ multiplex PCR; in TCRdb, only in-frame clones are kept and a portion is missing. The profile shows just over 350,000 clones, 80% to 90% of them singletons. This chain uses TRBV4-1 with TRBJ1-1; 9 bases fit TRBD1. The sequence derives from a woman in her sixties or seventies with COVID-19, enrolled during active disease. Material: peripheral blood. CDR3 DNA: TGCGCCAGCAGCTCCCGGGACAGGGAGGGGGTAGCTTTCTTT. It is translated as CASSSRDREGVAFF.